This passage covers 23 T cell receptor beta chains from one sample sequenced in a study of response to subunit inactivated influenza vaccine. TCRdb called the RT-PCR reads again in MiXCR, with one record for every CDR3 protein. In the table there are about 530,000 distinct CDR3 sequences, over 10% of which are singletons. The sample consisted of PBMCs from blood, taken more than 35 days after vaccination. All receptors come from a man aged 50 or older who received an inactivated influenza vaccine.

V is TRBV7-9 and J is TRBJ1-2, with D possibly matching TRBD1 (6 bases). This CDR3 is built from 17 residues. Germline lookup yields CDR1 SEHNR and CDR2 FQNEAQ (reference sequence). The ends were cut back, 5 bases at V and 4 bases at J, with 23 bases in the middle. CDR3 nucleotide sequence: TGTGCCAGCAGCCCCGAGGGGGGGCCGAGCTACATCTATGGCTACACCTTC. Translating it yields CASSPEGGPSYIYGYTF.

This clonotype showed up just a few times. The chain uses TRBV10-1 and TRBJ2-5; D is ambiguous. CDR3 length: 13 residues. The ends were cut back, 4 bases at V and 3 bases at J, with 9 bases in the middle. Germline CDR1 reads WNHNN; CDR2 reads SYGVQD (reference sequence). The CDR3 DNA reads as TGCGCCAGCAGTGTGGGCAGAGAAGAGACCCAGTACTTC. This sequence encodes CASSVGREETQYF.

This clonotype was found many times. J is TRBJ1-4 and V is TRBV12-3 or TRBV12-4; D is unresolved. This CDR3 comprises 11 residues. V was pared by 6 bases and J by 8 bases, with 7 bases between. CDR3 region: CASREREKLFF. For the CDR3, the DNA is TGTGCCAGCAGAGAGAGGGAAAAACTGTTTTTT.

The chain employs TRBV7-8 and TRBJ2-1, with D possibly TRBD2 on 6 matching bases. V lost 6 bases, J lost 6 bases, and 9 bases lay in between. The length of the CDR3 is 12 residues. The germline CDR1 and CDR2 sequences are SGHVS and FQNEAQ. CDR3 protein: CASRQEGNEQFF. The DNA of the CDR3 is TGTGCCAGCAGGCAGGAGGGCAATGAGCAGTTCTTC.

J is TRBJ1-1 and V is TRBV6-1, with no clear D. Germline CDR1 reads MNHNS; CDR2 reads SASEGT. This CDR3 comprises 16 residues. V gave up 5 bases and J gave up 3 bases, with 19 bases separating them. CDR3 bases: TGTGCCAGCAGTAAAAGTGGGGTCGGCCGGGACACTGAAGCTTTCTTT. Encoded protein: CASSKSGVGRDTEAFF.

This clonotype was recorded a few times. The chain uses TRBV5-5 and TRBJ2-3; D unclear. The germline V gene encodes CDR1 SGHKS and CDR2 YYEKEE (reference sequence). Deletions cut 4 bases from V and 3 bases from J, with 12 bases between. The CDR3 spans 14 residues. This chain's CDR3 is CASSTSLSTDTQYF. The CDR3 nucleotides are TGTGCCAGCAGCACATCCTTAAGTACAGATACGCAGTATTTT.

This clonotype was seen many times. The chain is built from TRBV12-3 or TRBV12-4 and TRBJ2-7; 7 nucleotides line up with TRBD2. The J segment lost 3 bases and the V segment lost 3 bases, leaving 5 bases of the junction unmatched. The CDR3 is made up of 14 amino acids. Here the CDR3 DNA reads TGTGCCAGCAGTTTGGGGGGGAACAGCTACGAGCAGTACTTC. Encoded protein: CASSLGGNSYEQYF.

J is TRBJ2-2 and V is TRBV10-3; 7 bases map to TRBD1. Germline CDR1 ENHRY, CDR2 SYGVKD. The V segment lost 3 bases and the J segment 0 bases; nucleotides outside the gene matches: 7. The CDR3 consists of 17 residues. The CDR3 DNA reads as TGTGCCATCAGTGAACTCGTCGGGACAGCGAACACCGGGGAGCTGTTTTTT. It yields the protein CAISELVGTANTGELFF.

This clonotype has a handful of counts. The V gene is TRBV7-2, the J gene TRBJ2-3, with a possible D match to TRBD1 (5 bases). Deletions cut 2 bases from V and 8 bases from J, with 8 bases between. In germline, CDR1 is SGHTA, CDR2 FQGNSA. This CDR3 comprises 12 residues. The CDR3 sequence: CASSLQGITQYF. The CDR3 DNA sequence: TGTGCCAGCAGCTTACAGGGTATTACGCAGTATTTT. Full variable domain (rest looked up from reference TRBV7-2 and TRBJ2-3): GAGVSQSPSNKVTEKGKDVELRCDPISGHTALYWYRQSLGQGLEFLIYFQGNSAPDKSGLPSDRFSAERTGGSVSTLTIQRTQQEDSAVYLCASSLQGITQYFGPGTRLTVL.

The V and J genes are TRBV20-1 and TRBJ2-7, with a weak D call TRBD1 (5 bases). This CDR3 is 13 amino acids long. The germline CDR1 and CDR2 sequences are DFQATT and SNEGSKA (reference sequence). The V end lost 3 bases, the J end lost 4 bases, and 13 bases lay between the germline ends. DNA of the CDR3: TGCAGTGCTAGGGACACCCTTAGTTACGAGCAGTACTTC. It encodes CSARDTLSYEQYF.

The chain couples TRBV12-3 or TRBV12-4 to TRBJ2-3; 8 bases line up with TRBD2. The CDR3 is made up of 16 amino acids. The V gene end was trimmed by 6 bases and the J gene end by 1 base; junction bases not matched to a gene: 9. Written as DNA, the CDR3 is TGTGCCAGCAGCCCCGGGGTGACTAGCGGCACAGATACGCAGTATTTT. It is translated as CASSPGVTSGTDTQYF.

In its sample, this clonotype was seen many times. This chain links TRBV9 with TRBJ2-5, with TRBD2 matching over 9 bases. The CDR3 spans 16 residues. CDR1 SGDLS and CDR2 YYNGEE come from the germline V gene. V was pared by 4 bases and J by 4 bases, with 11 bases of the junction left unmatched. In DNA, the CDR3 is TGTGCCAGCAGCCTAGCGGGACTAGCAAGCTCAGAGACCCAGTACTTC. It encodes CASSLAGLASSETQYF.

The gene calls are TRBV5-1 and TRBJ2-1, with 9 bases matching TRBD1. Per germline, CDR1 SGHRS and CDR2 YFSETQ. Trimming cost V 4 bases and J 6 bases; bases outside gene matches: 8. This CDR3 comprises 15 residues. The CDR3 loop reads CASSPRGTGSNEQFF. The CDR3 DNA follows: TGCGCCAGCAGCCCGAGGGGGACAGGGTCCAATGAGCAGTTCTTC.

This clonotype was counted many times. The chain carries TRBV4-1 and TRBJ2-7; 10 bases are a match to TRBD1. The CDR3 length is 14 residues. CDR1 MGHRA and CDR2 YSYEKL come from the germline V gene. After removal of 5 bases from V and 3 bases from J, the junction contained 4 bases not matched to a gene. CDR3 in amino acids: CASSRRDRGYEQYF. The CDR3 coding sequence is TGCGCCAGCAGCAGAAGGGACAGGGGCTACGAGCAGTACTTC.

Only a few counts were recorded for this clonotype. The chain is built from TRBV4-1 and TRBJ2-1; 7 nucleotides line up with TRBD1. J was trimmed by 9 bases and V by 3 bases; bases with no gene match: 14. The CDR3 extends over 16 amino acids. In germline, CDR1 is MGHRA, CDR2 YSYEKL. CDR3 region: CASSQFGQAVQGEQFF. In DNA form, the CDR3 reads TGCGCCAGCAGCCAGTTTGGACAGGCAGTCCAGGGTGAGCAGTTCTTC.

In this sample, this clonotype turned up a few times. This sequence joins TRBV15 and TRBJ2-1, with D perhaps matching TRBD1 (6 bases). CDR1 LNHNV and CDR2 YYDKDF come from the germline V gene (reference sequence). V gave up 0 bases and J gave up 4 bases, with 10 bases separating them. The CDR3 totals 15 residues. CDR3 DNA sequence: TGTGCCACCAGCAGAGACCTACAGGGTTACAATGAGCAGTTCTTC. Translating it yields CATSRDLQGYNEQFF.

This clonotype appeared a few times. The chain links TRBV3-1 to TRBJ1-6; D is perhaps TRBD1 (5 bases). V lost 5 bases to trimming and J lost 7 bases, with 9 bases between them. This CDR3 is built from 13 residues. In germline, CDR1 is LGHDT, CDR2 YNNKEL (reference sequence). CDR3 sequence: CASSNRQNSPLHF. DNA for the CDR3: TGTGCCAGCAGCAACCGACAGAATTCACCCCTCCACTTT. Full variable domain (remainder filled in from reference TRBV3-1 and TRBJ1-6): DTAVSQTPKYLVTQMGNDKSIKCEQNLGHDTMYWYKQDSKKFLKIMFSYNNKELIINETVPNRFSPKSPDKAHLNLHINSLELGDSAVYFCASSNRQNSPLHFGNGTRLTVT.

This clonotype was seen a handful of times. The chain combines TRBV27 with TRBJ2-1; D remains unclear. Trimming shortened V by 6 bases and J by 6 bases, and 9 bases separated the two germline ends. Germline V lookup: CDR1 MNHEY, CDR2 SMNVEV (reference sequence). This CDR3 comprises 12 residues. The CDR3 here is CASREVSNEQFF. The CDR3 DNA follows: TGTGCCAGCAGAGAAGTTTCCAATGAGCAGTTCTTC.

This clonotype has only one observation. V is TRBV27 and J is TRBJ2-7; a possible D gene is TRBD2 (5 bases). This CDR3 comprises 14 residues. The germline V gene has CDR1 MNHEY and CDR2 SMNVEV (reference sequence). V was pared by 7 bases and J by 2 bases, with 15 bases between. For the CDR3, the DNA is TGTGCCAGCAACCCTACCGGGGTTACCTACGAGCAGTACTTC. Its protein product is CASNPTGVTYEQYF.

There are a few counts of this clonotype. The chain uses TRBV11-2 and TRBJ2-3, with D possibly TRBD2 on 5 matching bases. In germline, CDR1 is SGHAT, CDR2 FQNNGV. Trimming shortened V by 6 bases and J by 1 base, and 11 bases separated the two germline ends. This CDR3 has 14 residues. CDR3 sequence: CASRPRERTDTQYF. Here the CDR3 DNA reads TGTGCCAGCAGGCCCCGGGAACGCACAGATACGCAGTATTTT.

This clonotype was seen a few times. The rearrangement joins TRBV6-4 to TRBJ1-1; tentatively, D is TRBD1 (5 bases). CDR1 and CDR2 from the germline V gene are MRHNA and SNTAGT. The CDR3 is made up of 14 amino acids. Trimming shortened V by 3 bases and J by 3 bases, and 11 bases separated the two germline ends. CDR3 DNA: TGTGCCAGCAGTGATGGGGGGGAAGACACTGAAGCTTTCTTT. This codes for CASSDGGEDTEAFF.

There are a few counts of this clonotype. The gene calls are TRBV5-1 and TRBJ2-1; perhaps TRBD1 as D (5 bases). The CDR3 length is 15 residues. Per germline, CDR1 SGHRS and CDR2 YFSETQ. V was trimmed by 7 bases and J by 0 bases, leaving 14 bases between them. As DNA, the CDR3 is TGCGCCAGCCACGGACACGGCATCTCCTACAATGAGCAGTTCTTC. It yields the protein CASHGHGISYNEQFF.

This rearrangement joins TRBV4-2 to TRBJ1-2; no definite D call. This CDR3 contains 15 residues. Trimming cost V 0 bases and J 2 bases, with 10 bases left between them. The germline V gene has CDR1 LGHNA and CDR2 YNFKEQ. CDR3 residues: CASSQDGQVNYGYTF. In nucleotides, the CDR3 is TGTGCCAGCAGCCAAGATGGGCAGGTGAACTATGGCTACACCTTC.